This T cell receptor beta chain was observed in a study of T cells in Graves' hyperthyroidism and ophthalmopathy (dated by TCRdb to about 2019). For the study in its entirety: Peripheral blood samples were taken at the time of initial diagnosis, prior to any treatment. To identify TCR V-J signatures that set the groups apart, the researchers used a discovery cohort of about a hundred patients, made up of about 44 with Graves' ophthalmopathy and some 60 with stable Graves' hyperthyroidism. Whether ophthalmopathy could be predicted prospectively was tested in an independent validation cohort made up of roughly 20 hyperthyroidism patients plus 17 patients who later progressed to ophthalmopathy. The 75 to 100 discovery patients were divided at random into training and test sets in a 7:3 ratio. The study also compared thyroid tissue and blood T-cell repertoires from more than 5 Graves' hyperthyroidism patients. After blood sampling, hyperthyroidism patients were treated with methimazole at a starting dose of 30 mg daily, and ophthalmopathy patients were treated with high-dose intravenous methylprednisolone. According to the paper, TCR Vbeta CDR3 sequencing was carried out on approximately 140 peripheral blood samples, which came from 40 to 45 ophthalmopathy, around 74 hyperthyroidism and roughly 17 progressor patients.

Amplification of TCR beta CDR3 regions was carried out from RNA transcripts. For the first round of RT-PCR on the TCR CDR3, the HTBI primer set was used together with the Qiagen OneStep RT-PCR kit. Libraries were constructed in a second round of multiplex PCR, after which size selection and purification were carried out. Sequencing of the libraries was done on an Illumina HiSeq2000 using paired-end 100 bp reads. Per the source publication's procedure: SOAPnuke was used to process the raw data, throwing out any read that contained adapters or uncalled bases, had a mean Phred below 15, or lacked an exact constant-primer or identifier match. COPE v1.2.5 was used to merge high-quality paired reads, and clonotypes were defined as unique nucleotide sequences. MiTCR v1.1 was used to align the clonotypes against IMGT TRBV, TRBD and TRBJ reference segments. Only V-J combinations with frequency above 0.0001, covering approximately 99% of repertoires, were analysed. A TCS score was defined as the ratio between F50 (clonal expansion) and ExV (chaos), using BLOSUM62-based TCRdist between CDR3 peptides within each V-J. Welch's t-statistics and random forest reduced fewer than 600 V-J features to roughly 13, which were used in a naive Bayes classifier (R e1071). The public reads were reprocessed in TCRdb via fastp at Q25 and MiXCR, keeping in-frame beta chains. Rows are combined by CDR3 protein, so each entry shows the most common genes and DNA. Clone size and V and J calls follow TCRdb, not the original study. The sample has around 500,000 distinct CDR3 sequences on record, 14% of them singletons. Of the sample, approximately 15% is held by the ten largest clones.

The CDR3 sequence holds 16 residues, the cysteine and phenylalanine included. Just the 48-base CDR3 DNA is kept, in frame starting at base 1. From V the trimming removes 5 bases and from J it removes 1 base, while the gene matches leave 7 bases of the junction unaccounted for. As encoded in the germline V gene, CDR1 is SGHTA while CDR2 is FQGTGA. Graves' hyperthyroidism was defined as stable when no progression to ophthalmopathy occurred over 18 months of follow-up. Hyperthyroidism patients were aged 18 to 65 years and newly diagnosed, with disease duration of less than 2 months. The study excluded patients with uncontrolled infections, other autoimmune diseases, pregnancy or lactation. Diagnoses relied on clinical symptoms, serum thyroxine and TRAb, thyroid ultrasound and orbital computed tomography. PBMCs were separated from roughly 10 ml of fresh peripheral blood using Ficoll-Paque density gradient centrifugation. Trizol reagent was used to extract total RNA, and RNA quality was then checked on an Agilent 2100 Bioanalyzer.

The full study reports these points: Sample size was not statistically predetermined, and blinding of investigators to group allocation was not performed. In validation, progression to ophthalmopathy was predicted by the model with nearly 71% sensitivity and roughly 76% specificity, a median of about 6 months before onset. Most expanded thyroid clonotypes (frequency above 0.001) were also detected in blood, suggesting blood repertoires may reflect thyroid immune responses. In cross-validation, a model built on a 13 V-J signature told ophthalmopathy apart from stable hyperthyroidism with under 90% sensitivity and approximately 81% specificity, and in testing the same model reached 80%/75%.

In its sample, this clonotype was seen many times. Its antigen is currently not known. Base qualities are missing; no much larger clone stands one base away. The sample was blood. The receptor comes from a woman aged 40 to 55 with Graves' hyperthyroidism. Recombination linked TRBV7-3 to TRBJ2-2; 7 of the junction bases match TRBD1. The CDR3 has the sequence CASSRAGTENTGELFF. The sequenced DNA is TGTGCCAGCAGCCGAGCTGGGACAGAGAACACCGGGGAGCTGTTTTTT.